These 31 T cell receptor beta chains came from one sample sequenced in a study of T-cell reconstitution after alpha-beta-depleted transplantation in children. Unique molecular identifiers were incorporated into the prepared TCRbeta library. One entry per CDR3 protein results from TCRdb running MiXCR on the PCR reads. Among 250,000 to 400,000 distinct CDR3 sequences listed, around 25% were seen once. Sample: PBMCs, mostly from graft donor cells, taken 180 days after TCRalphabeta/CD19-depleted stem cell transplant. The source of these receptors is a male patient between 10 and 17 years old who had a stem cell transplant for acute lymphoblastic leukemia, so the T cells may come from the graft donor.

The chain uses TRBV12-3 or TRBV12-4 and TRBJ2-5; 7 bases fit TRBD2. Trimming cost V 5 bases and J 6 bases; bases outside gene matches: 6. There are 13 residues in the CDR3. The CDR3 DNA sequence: TGTGCCAGCAGTCTAGGGACTATCCAGACCCAGTACTTC. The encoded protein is CASSLGTIQTQYF.

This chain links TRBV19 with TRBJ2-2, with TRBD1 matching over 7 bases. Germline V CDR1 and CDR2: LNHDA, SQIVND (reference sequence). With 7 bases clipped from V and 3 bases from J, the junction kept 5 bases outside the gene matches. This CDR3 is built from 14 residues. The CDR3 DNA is TGTGCCAGTAAAAGACAGGGACACACCGGGGAGCTGTTTTTT. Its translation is CASKRQGHTGELFF.

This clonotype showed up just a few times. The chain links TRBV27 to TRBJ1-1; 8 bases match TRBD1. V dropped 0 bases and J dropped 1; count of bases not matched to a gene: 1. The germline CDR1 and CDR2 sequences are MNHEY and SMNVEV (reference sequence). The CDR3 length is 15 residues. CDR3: CASSLSQGANTEAFF. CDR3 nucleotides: TGTGCCAGCAGTTTATCGCAGGGGGCGAACACTGAAGCTTTCTTT.

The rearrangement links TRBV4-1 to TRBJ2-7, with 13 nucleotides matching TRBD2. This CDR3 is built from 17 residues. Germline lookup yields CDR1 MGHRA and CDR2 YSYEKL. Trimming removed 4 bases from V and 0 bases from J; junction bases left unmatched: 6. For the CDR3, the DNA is TGCGCCAGCAGCCTTACTAGCGGGAGGGCAAGCTCCTACGAGCAGTACTTC. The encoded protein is CASSLTSGRASSYEQYF.

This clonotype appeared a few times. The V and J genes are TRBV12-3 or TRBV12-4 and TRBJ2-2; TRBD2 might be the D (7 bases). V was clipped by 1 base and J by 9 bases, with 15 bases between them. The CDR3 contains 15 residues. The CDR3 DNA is TGTGCCAGCAGTTTAGGGGGGGGCGCCGTAAGGGAGCTGTTTTTT. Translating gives CASSLGGGAVRELFF.

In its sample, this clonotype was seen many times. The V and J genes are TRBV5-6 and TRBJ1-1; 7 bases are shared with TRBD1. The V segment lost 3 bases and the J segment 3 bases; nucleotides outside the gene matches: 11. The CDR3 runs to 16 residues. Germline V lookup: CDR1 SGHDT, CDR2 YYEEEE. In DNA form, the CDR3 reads TGTGCCAGCAGCTCCGGGGACAGCGCAGGGTACACTGAAGCTTTCTTT. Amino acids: CASSSGDSAGYTEAFF.

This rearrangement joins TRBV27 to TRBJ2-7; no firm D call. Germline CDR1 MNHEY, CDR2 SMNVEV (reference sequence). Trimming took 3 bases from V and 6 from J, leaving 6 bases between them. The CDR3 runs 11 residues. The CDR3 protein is CASSLCSEQYF. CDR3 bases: TGTGCCAGCAGTTTGTGTAGCGAGCAGTACTTC.

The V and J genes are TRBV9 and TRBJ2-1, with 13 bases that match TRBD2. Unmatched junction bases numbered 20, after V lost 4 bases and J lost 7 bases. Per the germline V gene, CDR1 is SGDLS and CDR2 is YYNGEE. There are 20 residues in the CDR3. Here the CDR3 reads CASSQYLGLAGVVVLNEQFF. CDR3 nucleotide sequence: TGTGCCAGCAGCCAATACCTAGGACTAGCGGGAGTCGTGGTTCTAAATGAGCAGTTCTTC. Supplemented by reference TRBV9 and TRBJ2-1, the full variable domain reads DSGVTQTPKHLITATGQRVTLRCSPRSGDLSVYWYQQSLDQGLQFLIQYYNGEERAKGNILERFSAQQFPDLHSELNLSSLELGDSALYFCASSQYLGLAGVVVLNEQFFGPGTRLTVL.

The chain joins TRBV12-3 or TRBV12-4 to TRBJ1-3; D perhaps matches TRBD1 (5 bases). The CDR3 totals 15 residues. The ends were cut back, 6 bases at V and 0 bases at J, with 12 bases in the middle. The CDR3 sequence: CASSFQGISGNTIYF. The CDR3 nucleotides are TGTGCCAGCAGCTTTCAGGGCATCTCTGGAAACACCATATATTTT.

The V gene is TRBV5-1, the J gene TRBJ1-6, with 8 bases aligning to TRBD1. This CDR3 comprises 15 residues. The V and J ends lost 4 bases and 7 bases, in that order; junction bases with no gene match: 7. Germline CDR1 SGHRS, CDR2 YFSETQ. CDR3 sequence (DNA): TGCGCCAGCAGCCCAGGGGGCTTGGGGAATTCACCCCTCCACTTT. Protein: CASSPGGLGNSPLHF.

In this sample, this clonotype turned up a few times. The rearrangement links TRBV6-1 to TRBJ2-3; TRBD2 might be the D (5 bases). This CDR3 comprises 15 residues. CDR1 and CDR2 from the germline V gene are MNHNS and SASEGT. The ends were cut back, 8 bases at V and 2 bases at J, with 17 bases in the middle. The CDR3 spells CASRGSPGFTDTQYF. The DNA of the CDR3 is TGTGCCAGCCGAGGATCGCCGGGGTTCACAGATACGCAGTATTTT.

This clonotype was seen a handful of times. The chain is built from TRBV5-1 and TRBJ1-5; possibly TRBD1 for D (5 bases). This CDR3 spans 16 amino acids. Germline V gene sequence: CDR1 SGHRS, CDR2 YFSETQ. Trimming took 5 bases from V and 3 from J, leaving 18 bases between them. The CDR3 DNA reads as TGCGCCAGCAGGCCGGGACGGAAAGGGGACAATCAGCCCCAGCATTTT. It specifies CASRPGRKGDNQPQHF.

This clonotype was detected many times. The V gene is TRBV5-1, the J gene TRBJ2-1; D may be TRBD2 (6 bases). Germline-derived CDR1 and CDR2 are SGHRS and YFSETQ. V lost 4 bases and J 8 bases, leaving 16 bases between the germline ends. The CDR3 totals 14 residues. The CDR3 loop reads CASSPGLIRDEQFF. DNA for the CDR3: TGCGCCAGCAGCCCGGGACTTATTAGGGATGAGCAGTTCTTC.

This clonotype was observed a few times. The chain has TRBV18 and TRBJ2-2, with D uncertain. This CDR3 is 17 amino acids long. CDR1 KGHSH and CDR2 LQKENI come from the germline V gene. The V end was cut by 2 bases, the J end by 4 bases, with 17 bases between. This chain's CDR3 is CASSPRIPGPGTGELFF. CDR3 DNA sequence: TGTGCCAGCTCACCAAGGATCCCGGGCCCGGGCACCGGGGAGCTGTTTTTT.

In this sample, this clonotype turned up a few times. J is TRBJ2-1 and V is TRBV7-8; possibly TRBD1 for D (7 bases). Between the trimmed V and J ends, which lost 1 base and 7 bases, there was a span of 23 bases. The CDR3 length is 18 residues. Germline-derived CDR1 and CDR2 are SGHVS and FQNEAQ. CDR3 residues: CASSLGSRGAGFENEQFF. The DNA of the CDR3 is TGTGCCAGCAGCTTAGGATCCAGGGGGGCAGGTTTCGAAAATGAGCAGTTCTTC.

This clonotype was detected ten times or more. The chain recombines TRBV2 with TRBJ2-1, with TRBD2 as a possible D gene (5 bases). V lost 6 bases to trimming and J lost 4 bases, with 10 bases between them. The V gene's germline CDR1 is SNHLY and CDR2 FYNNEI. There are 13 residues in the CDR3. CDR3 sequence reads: CASRLATYNEQFF. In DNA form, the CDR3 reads TGTGCCAGCAGGCTAGCCACTTACAATGAGCAGTTCTTC.

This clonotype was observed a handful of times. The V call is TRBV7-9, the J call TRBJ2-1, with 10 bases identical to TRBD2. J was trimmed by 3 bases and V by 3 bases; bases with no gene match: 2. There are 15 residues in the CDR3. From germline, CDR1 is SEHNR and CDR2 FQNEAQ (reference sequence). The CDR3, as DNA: TGTGCCAGCAGCTTCCCTAGCGGGGGCTACAATGAGCAGTTCTTC. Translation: CASSFPSGGYNEQFF.

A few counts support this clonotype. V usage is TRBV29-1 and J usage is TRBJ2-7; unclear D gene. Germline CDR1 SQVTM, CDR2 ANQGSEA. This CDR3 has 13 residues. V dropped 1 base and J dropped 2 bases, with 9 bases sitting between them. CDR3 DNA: TGCAGCGTTGAAGGTTCAGAGGCCTACGAGCAGTACTTC. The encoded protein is CSVEGSEAYEQYF.

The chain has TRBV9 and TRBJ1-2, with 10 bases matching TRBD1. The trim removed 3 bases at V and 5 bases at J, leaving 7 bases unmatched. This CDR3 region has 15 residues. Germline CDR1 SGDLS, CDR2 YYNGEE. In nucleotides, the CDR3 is TGTGCCAGCAGCGGGGACAGGGGTATTTGGTATGGCTACACCTTC. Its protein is CASSGDRGIWYGYTF.

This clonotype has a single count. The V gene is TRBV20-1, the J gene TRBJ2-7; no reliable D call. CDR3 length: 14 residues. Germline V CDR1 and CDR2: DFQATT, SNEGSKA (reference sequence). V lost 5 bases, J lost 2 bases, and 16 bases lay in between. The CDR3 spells CSADASGRPYEQYF. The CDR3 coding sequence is TGCAGTGCTGACGCTAGTGGTAGGCCCTACGAGCAGTACTTC.

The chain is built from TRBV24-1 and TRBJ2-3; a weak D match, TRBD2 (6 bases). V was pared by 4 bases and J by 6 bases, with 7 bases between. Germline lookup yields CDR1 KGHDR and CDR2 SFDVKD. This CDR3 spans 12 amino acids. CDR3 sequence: CATSEGTDTQYF. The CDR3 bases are TGTGCCACCAGTGAGGGGACTGATACGCAGTATTTT.

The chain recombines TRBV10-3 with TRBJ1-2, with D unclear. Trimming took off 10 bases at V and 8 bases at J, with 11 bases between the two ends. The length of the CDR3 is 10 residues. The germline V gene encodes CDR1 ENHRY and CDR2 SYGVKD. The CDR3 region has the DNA TGTGCCACCCGGCGCGCCGGCTACACCTTC. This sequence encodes CATRRAGYTF.

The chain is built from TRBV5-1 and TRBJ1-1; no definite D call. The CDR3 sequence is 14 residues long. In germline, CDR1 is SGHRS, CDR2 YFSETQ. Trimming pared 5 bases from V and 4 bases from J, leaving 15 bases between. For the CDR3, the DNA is TGCGCCAGCAGGAGGGAGGTGAGGTTCACTGAAGCTTTCTTT. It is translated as CASRREVRFTEAFF.

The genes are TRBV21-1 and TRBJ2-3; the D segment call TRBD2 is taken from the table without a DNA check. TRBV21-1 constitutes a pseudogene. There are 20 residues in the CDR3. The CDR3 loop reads CASSTRPGTSGRGGTDTQYF. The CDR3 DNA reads TGTGCCAGCAGCACTCGCCCCGGGACTAGCGGGAGAGGAGGCACAGATACGCAGTATTTT.

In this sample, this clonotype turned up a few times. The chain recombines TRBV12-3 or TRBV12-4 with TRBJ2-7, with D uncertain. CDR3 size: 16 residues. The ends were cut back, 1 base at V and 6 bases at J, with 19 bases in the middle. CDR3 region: CASSLVIPPYVGEQYF. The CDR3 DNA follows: TGTGCCAGCAGTTTAGTAATTCCCCCTTATGTTGGCGAGCAGTACTTC.

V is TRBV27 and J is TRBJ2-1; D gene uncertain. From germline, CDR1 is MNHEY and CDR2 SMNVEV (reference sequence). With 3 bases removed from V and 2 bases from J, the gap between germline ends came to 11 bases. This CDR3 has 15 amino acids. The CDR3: CASSLADGAYNEQFF. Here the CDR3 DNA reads TGTGCCAGCAGTTTGGCGGACGGAGCCTACAATGAGCAGTTCTTC.

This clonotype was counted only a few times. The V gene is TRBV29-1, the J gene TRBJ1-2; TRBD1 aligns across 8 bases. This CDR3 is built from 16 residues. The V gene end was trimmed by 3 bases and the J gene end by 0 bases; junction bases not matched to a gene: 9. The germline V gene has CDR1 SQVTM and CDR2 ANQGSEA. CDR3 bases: TGCAGCGTTGAGGAGGACAGGGCTACCACTAACTATGGCTACACCTTC. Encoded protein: CSVEEDRATTNYGYTF. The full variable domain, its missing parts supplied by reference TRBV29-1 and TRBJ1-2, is SAVISQKPSRDICQRGTSLTIQCQVDSQVTMMFWYRQQPGQSLTLIATANQGSEATYESGFVIDKFPISRPNLTFSTLTVSNMSPEDSSIYLCSVEEDRATTNYGYTFGSGTRLTVV.

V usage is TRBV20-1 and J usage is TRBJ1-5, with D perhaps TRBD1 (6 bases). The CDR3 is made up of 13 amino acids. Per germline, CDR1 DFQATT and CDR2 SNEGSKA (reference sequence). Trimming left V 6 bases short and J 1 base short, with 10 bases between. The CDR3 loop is CSARTASNQPQHF. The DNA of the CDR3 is TGCAGTGCAAGGACAGCAAGCAATCAGCCCCAGCATTTT.

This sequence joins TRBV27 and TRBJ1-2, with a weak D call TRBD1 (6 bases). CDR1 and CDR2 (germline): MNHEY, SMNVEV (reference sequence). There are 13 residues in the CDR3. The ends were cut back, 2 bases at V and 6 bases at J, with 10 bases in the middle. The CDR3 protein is CASSLPGANGYTF. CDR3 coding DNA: TGTGCCAGCAGTTTACCGGGGGCGAATGGCTACACCTTC.

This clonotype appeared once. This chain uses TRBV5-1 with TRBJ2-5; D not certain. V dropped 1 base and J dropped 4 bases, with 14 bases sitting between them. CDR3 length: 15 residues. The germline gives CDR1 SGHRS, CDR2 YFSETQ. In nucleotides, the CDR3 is TGCGCCAGCAGCTTGCGTCTCTCTGGGGTAGAGACCCAGTACTTC. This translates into CASSLRLSGVETQYF.

DNA for the CDR3: TGTGCCAGCAGCTTGGGACAGATTACAGATACGCAGTATTTT. It codes for CASSLGQITDTQYF. V gene TRBV5-4 combines with J gene TRBJ2-3; D is possibly TRBD1 (5 bases). The CDR3 consists of 14 residues. The V gene lost 0 bases and the J gene lost 3 bases, with 8 bases spanning the gap. Looked up from germline, CDR1 is SGHNT and CDR2 is YYREEE (reference sequence).